This T cell receptor beta chain was sequenced in a study of cytomegalovirus exposure and HLA in healthy donors. Germline values: CDR1 LNHNV, CDR2 YYDKDF (reference sequence). The CDR3 is 14 residues long. V lost 0 bases to trimming and J lost 10 bases, with 13 bases between them. A multiplex PCR was run with 60 Vbeta primers and 13 Jbeta primers. Assay used: immunoSEQ multiplex PCR; TCRdb lists only in-frame clones, some missing. The sample carries some 130,000 clones, around three quarters recorded once. The J gene is TRBJ2-1, the V gene TRBV15, with a possible D match to TRBD1 (6 bases). Sequencing was done on a sample of PBMCs. This receptor was obtained from a male donor in good health and CMV-seropositive. CDR3 loop: CATSRDAVGAEQFF. CDR3 coding DNA: TGTGCCACCAGCAGAGATGCGGTGGGGGCCGAGCAGTTCTTC.